Below, 32 T cell receptor beta chains from the same sample are listed, as sequenced in a study of cytomegalovirus exposure and HLA in healthy donors. The PCR had 60 Vbeta and 13 Jbeta primers. Sequencing was performed with immunoSEQ multiplex PCR; in TCRdb, only in-frame clones are kept and a portion is missing. This table holds fewer than 250,000 clones, around 80% found once. The specimen was PBMCs. All receptors come from a girl aged 2 to 10 in good health and CMV-seronegative.

The J gene is TRBJ1-4, the V gene TRBV30; TRBD1 might be the D (6 bases). Per the germline V gene, CDR1 is GTSNPN and CDR2 is SVGIG (reference sequence). V lost 2 bases, J lost 8 bases, and 18 bases lay in between. The length of the CDR3 is 15 residues. The CDR3 region is CAWSPRGDNQEKLFF. The CDR3 nucleotides are TGTGCCTGGAGTCCACGGGGGGACAATCAGGAAAAACTGTTTTTT.

The rearrangement joins TRBV10-2 to TRBJ2-7, with 8 bases fitting TRBD2. This CDR3 is 18 amino acids long. The trim removed 6 bases at V and 3 bases at J, leaving 19 bases unmatched. Germline CDR1 is WSHSY and CDR2 is SAAADI. The CDR3 sequence is CASSRDPALAGGHYEQYF. The CDR3, as DNA: TGCGCCAGCAGCCGAGACCCCGCTCTGGCGGGAGGTCACTACGAGCAGTACTTC.

The rearrangement joins TRBV5-4 to TRBJ1-2; no reliable D call. Germline V gene sequence: CDR1 SGHNT, CDR2 YYREEE (reference sequence). The CDR3 is 15 residues long. V gave up 4 bases and J gave up 0 bases, with 13 bases separating them. The CDR3 spells CASSPGQEANYGYTF. CDR3 DNA sequence: TGTGCCAGCAGCCCTGGCCAGGAAGCTAACTATGGCTACACCTTC.

The J gene is TRBJ2-3, the V gene TRBV6-4; tentative D call: TRBD1 (5 bases). This CDR3 has 14 residues. Germline V gene lookup returns CDR1 MRHNA and CDR2 SNTAGT. V lost 3 bases and J 2 bases, leaving 9 bases between the germline ends. This CDR3 reads CASSDRGVTDTQYF. CDR3 DNA: TGTGCCAGCAGTGATAGGGGTGTCACAGATACGCAGTATTTT.

This chain connects TRBV5-1 to TRBJ2-1; 10 bases are a match to TRBD2. V was pared by 4 bases and J by 6 bases, with 10 bases of the junction left unmatched. The CDR3 loop spans 16 amino acids. Per germline, CDR1 SGHRS and CDR2 YFSETQ. CDR3 bases: TGCGCCAGCAGCCCGCCGGGGCTAGCGGGGGTCAATGAGCAGTTCTTC. This codes for CASSPPGLAGVNEQFF.

This chain's CDR3 is CASSDGGNQPQHF. The CDR3 DNA follows: TGCGCCAGCAGTGACGGAGGAAATCAGCCCCAGCATTTT. The chain uses TRBV5-1 and TRBJ1-5; D is undetermined. V lost 5 bases and J lost 4, with 10 bases in between. The V gene's germline CDR1 is SGHRS and CDR2 YFSETQ. This CDR3 has 13 amino acids. The full variable domain, completed using reference TRBV5-1 and TRBJ1-5, is KAGVTQTPRYLIKTRGQQVTLSCSPISGHRSVSWYQQTPGQGLQFLFEYFSETQRNKGNFPGRFSGRQFSNSRSEMNVSTLELGDSALYLCASSDGGNQPQHFGDGTRLSIL.

CDR3 in amino acids: CASSVPRGEANTGELFF. The CDR3 nucleotides read TGTGCCAGCAGCGTGCCCCGGGGGGAGGCGAACACCGGGGAGCTGTTTTTT. The chain recombines TRBV9 with TRBJ2-2, with 7 bases aligning to TRBD2. The CDR3 totals 17 residues. The germline V gene has CDR1 SGDLS and CDR2 YYNGEE. V dropped 2 bases and J dropped 0; count of bases not matched to a gene: 7.

The genes are TRBV5-6 and TRBJ1-2; D not certain. The CDR3 is made up of 14 amino acids. CDR1 SGHDT and CDR2 YYEEEE come from the germline V gene. V was trimmed by 0 bases and J by 5 bases, leaving 11 bases between them. For the CDR3, the DNA is TGTGCCAGCAGCTTGGGCGGGGAGATTTATGGCTACACCTTC. It encodes CASSLGGEIYGYTF.

The rearrangement uses TRBV27 and TRBJ1-2, with D possibly TRBD1 on 5 matching bases. The germline V gene has CDR1 MNHEY and CDR2 SMNVEV (reference sequence). V was clipped by 4 bases and J by 6 bases, with 21 bases between them. This CDR3 is 16 amino acids long. This CDR3 is CASSSRGGVYGDGYTF. The CDR3 DNA is TGTGCCAGCAGTTCCCGCGGGGGGGTGTATGGGGATGGCTACACCTTC.

V usage is TRBV7-8 and J usage is TRBJ2-2; TRBD2 might be the D (6 bases). V lost 1 base to trimming and J lost 2 bases, with 14 bases between them. The CDR3 loop spans 17 amino acids. Germline V gives CDR1 SGHVS, CDR2 FQNEAQ. CDR3 sequence (DNA): TGTGCCAGCAGCTTAGGGTCTGCGGGATTCAACACCGGGGAGCTGTTTTTT. This codes for CASSLGSAGFNTGELFF. The whole variable domain, filled in from reference TRBV7-8 and TRBJ2-2, reads GAGVSQSPRYKVAKRGQDVALRCDPISGHVSLFWYQQALGQGPEFLTYFQNEAQLDKSGLPSDRFFAERPEGSVSTLKIQRTQQEDSAVYLCASSLGSAGFNTGELFFGEGSRLTVL.

The chain combines TRBV6-5 with TRBJ2-3, with D perhaps matching TRBD2 (6 bases). V lost 2 bases to trimming and J lost 1 base, with 10 bases between them. The V gene's germline CDR1 is MNHEY and CDR2 SVGAGI. CDR3 size: 15 residues. This CDR3 reads CASSYVASGTDTQYF. In DNA form, the CDR3 reads TGTGCCAGCAGTTACGTGGCTAGCGGCACAGATACGCAGTATTTT.

This chain connects TRBV6-5 to TRBJ2-5, with 7 bases matching TRBD1. J gave up 4 bases and V 2 bases, and 4 bases lay outside the gene matches. The CDR3 is made up of 14 amino acids. CDR1 is MNHEY and CDR2 is SVGAGI in the germline V gene. CDR3 DNA: TGTGCCAGCAGTTACGGGACAGTTCGAGAGACCCAGTACTTC. Translating it yields CASSYGTVRETQYF.

This rearrangement joins TRBV6-5 to TRBJ2-1; D uncertain. This CDR3 has 16 residues. From germline, CDR1 is MNHEY and CDR2 SVGAGI. Trimming took 1 base from V and 4 from J, leaving 14 bases between them. The CDR3 is CASSYFTNSRYNEQFF. The CDR3 DNA is TGTGCCAGCAGTTACTTTACGAATAGCAGATACAATGAGCAGTTCTTC.

The chain is built from TRBV27 and TRBJ2-2, with 8 positions matching TRBD1. In germline, CDR1 is MNHEY, CDR2 SMNVEV (reference sequence). The trim removed 7 bases at V and 7 bases at J, leaving 11 bases unmatched. This CDR3 has 15 amino acids. The CDR3 DNA reads as TGTGCCAGCACCACGGGGACAGGTCCCTTCGGGGAGCTGTTTTTT. It is translated as CASTTGTGPFGELFF.

The CDR3 is CASSQDPGGALPQHF. CDR3 nucleotides: TGTGCCAGCAGCCAAGATCCCGGGGGGGCTTTGCCCCAGCATTTT. This chain uses TRBV4-2 with TRBJ1-5, with D possibly TRBD1 on 6 matching bases. Trimming shortened V by 0 bases and J by 9 bases, and 15 bases separated the two germline ends. Germline values: CDR1 LGHNA, CDR2 YNFKEQ. CDR3 length: 15 amino acids.

In its sample, this clone was seen once. This chain uses TRBV6-5 with TRBJ1-2; D is possibly TRBD1 (5 bases). This CDR3 is 15 amino acids long. V was pared by 2 bases and J by 4 bases, with 14 bases between. The germline V gene has CDR1 MNHEY and CDR2 SVGAGI. CDR3 sequence (DNA): TGTGCCAGCAGTTACCGTATCCAGGGAGGCTATGGCTACACCTTC. Translating gives CASSYRIQGGYGYTF.

This clone was detected only once. The V gene is TRBV27, the J gene TRBJ1-2, with D uncertain. Germline loops: CDR1 MNHEY, CDR2 SMNVEV (reference sequence). The CDR3 loop spans 11 amino acids. V shed 8 bases and J shed 8 bases, with 12 bases lying between them. For the CDR3, the DNA is TGTGCCAGCCTTAGCCTCGGGGGCTACACCTTC. Translated: CASLSLGGYTF.

The rearrangement links TRBV19 to TRBJ1-5; TRBD1 aligns across 7 bases. V lost 4 bases to trimming and J lost 3 bases; unmatched junction nucleotides: 9. The CDR3 spans 16 residues. Germline CDR1 is LNHDA and CDR2 is SQIVND (reference sequence). The CDR3 DNA is TGTGCCAGTAGTACGGGAACAGGGGTTGCCAATCAGCCCCAGCATTTT. This encodes CASSTGTGVANQPQHF. Drawing the rest from reference TRBV19 and TRBJ1-5, the complete variable domain is DGGITQSPKYLFRKEGQNVTLSCEQNLNHDAMYWYRQDPGQGLRLIYYSQIVNDFQKGDIAEGYSVSREKKESFPLTVTSAQKNPTAFYLCASSTGTGVANQPQHFGDGTRLSIL.

The V gene is TRBV30, the J gene TRBJ2-1; tentative D call: TRBD1 (5 bases). The CDR3 runs to 12 residues. The germline V and J ends were trimmed by 3 bases and 10 bases, with 13 bases remaining between them. Germline V lookup: CDR1 GTSNPN, CDR2 SVGIG (reference sequence). The CDR3 here is CAWREEGVEQFF. CDR3 bases: TGTGCCTGGAGAGAGGAAGGGGTCGAGCAGTTCTTC.

V and J are TRBV7-9 and TRBJ1-4, with unresolved D. CDR3 length: 16 residues. The germline CDR1 and CDR2 sequences are SEHNR and FQNEAQ (reference sequence). Trimming stripped 3 bases from V and 0 bases from J, with 11 bases between. CDR3 nucleotides: TGTGCCAGCAGCTTTACGCCTAGAGCAACTAATGAAAAACTGTTTTTT. It yields the protein CASSFTPRATNEKLFF.

Only one count was recorded for this clone. This chain links TRBV9 with TRBJ2-5; D might be TRBD2 (6 bases). Germline lookup yields CDR1 SGDLS and CDR2 YYNGEE. This CDR3 has 15 amino acids. V lost 2 bases and J lost 0, with 11 bases in between. The CDR3 nucleotides are TGTGCCAGCAGCGTTGGCGGGGCGCACCAAGAGACCCAGTACTTC. Translated, it gives CASSVGGAHQETQYF.

J is TRBJ2-1 and V is TRBV18, with TRBD1 matching over 9 bases. The CDR3 is 14 amino acids. The germline CDR1 and CDR2 sequences are KGHSH and LQKENI. V was pared by 3 bases and J by 8 bases, with 5 bases of the junction left unmatched. CDR3 nucleotides: TGTGCCAGCTCACCCTTCGGACAGGGGTATGAGCAGTTCTTC. This sequence encodes CASSPFGQGYEQFF.

CDR3 sequence reads: CASSFGNTEAFF. CDR3 nucleotide sequence: TGTGCCAGCAGCTTCGGGAACACTGAAGCTTTCTTT. The chain uses TRBV11-3 and TRBJ1-1; D not resolved. Looked up from germline, CDR1 is SGHNT and CDR2 is YENEEA. V shed 3 bases and J shed 1 base, with 3 bases lying between them. The length of the CDR3 is 12 residues.

The V gene is TRBV4-1, the J gene TRBJ2-1; 8 bases are shared with TRBD2. The CDR3 sequence is 14 residues long. V was clipped by 4 bases and J by 6 bases; unmatched bases: 5. Germline V lookup: CDR1 MGHRA, CDR2 YSYEKL. The CDR3 DNA reads TGCGCCAGCAGCCCCGGGGGGGGTTTCAATGAGCAGTTCTTC. Translation: CASSPGGGFNEQFF.

The chain recombines TRBV2 with TRBJ2-5; 12 bases line up with TRBD2. The J call may be incorrect, as the DNA end agrees better with TRBJ2-7. The CDR3 extends over 15 amino acids. The germline V gene encodes CDR1 SNHLY and CDR2 FYNNEI. This CDR3 reads CASRPRTSGTYEQYF. CDR3 coding DNA: TGTGCCAGCAGACCTCGGACTAGCGGGACCTACGAGCAGTACTTC.

This clone came up a few times. The sample carries other DNA sequences with the same CDR3. J is TRBJ1-2 and V is TRBV5-6, with D uncertain. In germline, CDR1 is SGHDT, CDR2 YYEEEE. The length of the CDR3 is 13 residues. V was clipped by 0 bases and J by 1 base, with 4 bases between them. CDR3 sequence reads: CASSLDSNYGYTF. CDR3 bases: TGTGCCAGCAGCTTGGACAGTAACTATGGCTACACCTTC.

V is TRBV27 and J is TRBJ2-3, with 9 bases matching TRBD2. V dropped 6 bases and J dropped 2; count of bases not matched to a gene: 9. The V gene's germline CDR1 is MNHEY and CDR2 SMNVEV (reference sequence). This CDR3 is 16 amino acids long. The CDR3 nucleotides are TGTGCCAGCAGCCGCGCGACTAGCGGACCCACAGATACGCAGTATTTT. It encodes CASSRATSGPTDTQYF.

V is TRBV27 and J is TRBJ2-2; 7 nucleotides match TRBD2. This CDR3 has 14 amino acids. CDR1 MNHEY and CDR2 SMNVEV come from the germline V gene (reference sequence). The V and J ends lost 3 bases and 3 bases, in that order; junction bases with no gene match: 1. CDR3 region: CASSFTSDTGELFF. CDR3 bases: TGTGCCAGCAGTTTTACTAGCGACACCGGGGAGCTGTTTTTT.

This clone appeared once. Here the CDR3 reads CASSVEGGEYSGANVLTF. CDR3 coding DNA: TGTGCCAGCAGTGTTGAAGGAGGTGAATATAGTGGGGCCAACGTCCTGACTTTC. This rearrangement joins TRBV6-4 to TRBJ2-6; D might be TRBD2 (5 bases). Germline assignment: CDR1 MRHNA and CDR2 SNTAGT. This CDR3 comprises 18 residues. Trimming pared 4 bases from V and 3 bases from J, leaving 19 bases between.

The chain links TRBV6-6 to TRBJ2-5; tentative D call: TRBD1 (6 bases). Germline V CDR1 and CDR2: MNHNY, SVGAGI (reference sequence). The CDR3 totals 14 residues. Trimming left V 10 bases short and J 4 bases short, with 19 bases between. CDR3 sequence (DNA): TGTGCCACCCATTACCATGAGGGGGTAGAGACCCAGTACTTC. Protein: CATHYHEGVETQYF.

The V call is TRBV19, the J call TRBJ1-2, with D perhaps matching TRBD1 (6 bases). CDR1 is LNHDA and CDR2 is SQIVND in the germline V gene (reference sequence). CDR3 length: 13 amino acids. V was shortened by 5 bases and J by 1 base, with 8 bases between the two germline ends. The CDR3 coding sequence is TGTGCCAGTAGTGCGGACAGTAACTATGGCTACACCTTC. This gives the protein CASSADSNYGYTF.

This rearrangement joins TRBV4-1 to TRBJ2-7; 7 bases line up with TRBD2. CDR3 length: 14 residues. V lost 1 base and J lost 5; bases outside the gene matches: 5. CDR1 and CDR2 from the germline V gene are MGHRA and YSYEKL. DNA of the CDR3: TGCGCCAGCAGCCAAGTAGGGGAGGGGAACGAGCAGTACTTC. This gives the protein CASSQVGEGNEQYF.